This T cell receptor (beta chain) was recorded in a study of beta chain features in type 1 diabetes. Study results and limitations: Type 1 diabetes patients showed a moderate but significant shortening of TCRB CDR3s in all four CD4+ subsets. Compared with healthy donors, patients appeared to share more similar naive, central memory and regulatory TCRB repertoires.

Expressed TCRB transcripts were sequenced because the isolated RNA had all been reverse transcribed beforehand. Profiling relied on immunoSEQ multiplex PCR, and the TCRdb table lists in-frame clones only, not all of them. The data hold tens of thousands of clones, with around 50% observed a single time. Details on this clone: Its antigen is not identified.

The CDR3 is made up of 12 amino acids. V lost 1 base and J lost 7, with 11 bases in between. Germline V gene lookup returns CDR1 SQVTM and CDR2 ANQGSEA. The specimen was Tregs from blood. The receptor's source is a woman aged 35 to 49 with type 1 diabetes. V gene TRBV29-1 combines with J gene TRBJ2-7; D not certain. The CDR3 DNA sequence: TGCAGCGTTGAAGCTGTGTCCCGGGAGCAGTACTTC. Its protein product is CSVEAVSREQYF.